This TCR beta chain was captured by sequencing in a study of Ad26.COV2.S vaccination and SARS-CoV-2 variants. On this clone: The antigen remains unidentified.

Treatment defined: approximately 18 received Ad26.COV2.S at low or high dose, single or two shots; a few received placebo; per-sample allocation not given. Samples analyzed were those drawn on day 63 after the first vaccine or placebo injection. Germline lookup yields CDR1 LNHDA and CDR2 SQIVND (reference sequence). The CDR3 is 15 amino acids. Trimming cost V 3 bases and J 3 bases, with 15 bases left between them. Findings of the study overall: Higher spike-specific TCR breadth was found in vaccine recipients than in placebo recipients. Vaccine and placebo recipients had similar non-spike TCR breadth.

Measured with immunoSEQ multiplex PCR; TCRdb has only the in-frame clones, and not every one. The sample lists roughly 400,000 clones; around 89% were seen once. This receptor was obtained from a person between 18 and 59 years old who received the Ad26.COV2.S COVID-19 vaccine or a placebo. The sample consisted of peripheral blood, taken in a trial of Ad26.COV2.S vaccine versus placebo. This chain joins TRBV19 and TRBJ2-7, with D perhaps matching TRBD1 (7 bases). DNA of the CDR3: TGTGCCAGTAGTATTGATGGACAGGACTACTACGAGCAGTACTTC. This translates into CASSIDGQDYYEQYF. The full variable domain, in which reference TRBV19 and TRBJ2-7 provide the parts outside the CDR3, is DGGITQSPKYLFRKEGQNVTLSCEQNLNHDAMYWYRQDPGQGLRLIYYSQIVNDFQKGDIAEGYSVSREKKESFPLTVTSAQKNPTAFYLCASSIDGQDYYEQYFGPGTRLTVT.